Given below is one T cell receptor (beta chain) in context. In the original workflow: Using reference gene primer amplification, nucleated cell counts were estimated. Clones were sequenced by immunoSEQ multiplex PCR, and TCRdb holds only the in-frame ones, with some missing. Clonal size and the V and J genes are those of that table, whereas D and trimming came from the DNA. This sample has approximately 69,000 clones, with around four fifths found just once. CDR1 is DFQATT and CDR2 is SNEGSKA in the germline V gene (reference sequence). The CDR3 spans 11 residues. V was pared by 6 bases and J by 6 bases, with 11 bases between. This record comes from a study of blood T cell repertoires in COVID-19.

The genes are TRBV20-1 and TRBJ1-1; D uncertain. The sequence came from a woman of 80 years or more with acute or convalescent COVID-19. The sample was peripheral blood. In nucleotides, the CDR3 is TGCAGTGCGCGAAATGTGGCTGAAGCTTTCTTT. Its protein product is CSARNVAEAFF.